The T cell receptor (beta chain) described here comes from a study of cytomegalovirus exposure and HLA in healthy donors. Points on this clone: The antigen is unknown.

The PCR used 60 Vbeta and 13 Jbeta primers. Profiling relied on immunoSEQ multiplex PCR, and the TCRdb table lists in-frame clones only, not all of them. The sample has around 130,000 clones, 70% to 85% seen once; the top ten hold over 1%. Whole-study findings and limits: TCR beta V- and J-gene trimming was later associated with a missense DCLRE1C variant.

The V and J ends lost 6 bases and 7 bases respectively, with 15 bases between them. Looked up from germline, CDR1 is MNHNY and CDR2 is SVGAGI (reference sequence). CDR3 length equals 14 residues. The V and J genes are TRBV6-6 and TRBJ2-2, with D perhaps matching TRBD2 (7 bases). Source material: PBMCs. This TCR came from a boy aged 5-17 years in good health and CMV-seronegative. CDR3 in amino acids: CASRGHGTNGELFF. The CDR3 region has the DNA TGTGCCAGCAGGGGACATGGGACTAACGGGGAGCTGTTTTTT.